These 9 T cell receptor beta chains share one sample of origin, sequenced in a study of T cell responses to AZD1222 COVID-19 vaccine. The method was immunoSEQ multiplex PCR; TCRdb's version includes in-frame clones alone and lacks a portion of them. The data show some 150,000 clones, less than 90% seen once. The sequenced sample was peripheral blood, obtained on day 0 of AZD1222 vaccination. The receptors originated from an adult in good health.

This clone was seen only once. This rearrangement joins TRBV10-2 to TRBJ1-1, with 10 bases lining up with TRBD1. The CDR3 covers 13 residues. The trim removed 5 bases at V and 4 bases at J, leaving 1 base unmatched. Germline V gene data show CDR1 as WSHSY and CDR2 as SAAADI. The CDR3 coding sequence is TGCGCCAGCAGTTGGGACAGGGGCACTGAAGCTTTCTTT. This gives the protein CASSWDRGTEAFF.

The chain employs TRBV9 and TRBJ2-7, with D unclear. Germline V gene data show CDR1 as SGDLS and CDR2 as YYNGEE. The CDR3 runs 15 residues. V was trimmed by 0 bases and J by 4 bases, leaving 14 bases between them. CDR3 sequence: CASSVEPGLGYEQYF. In nucleotides, the CDR3 is TGTGCCAGCAGCGTAGAGCCAGGCCTCGGGTACGAGCAGTACTTC.

Worth noting for this clone: At the DNA level, this CDR3 is encoded by other sequences in the same sample as well. This rearrangement joins TRBV19 to TRBJ2-7; no clear D. V lost 1 base to trimming and J lost 4 bases, with 2 bases between them. Germline loops: CDR1 LNHDA, CDR2 SQIVND (reference sequence). There are 11 residues in the CDR3. The CDR3 here is CASSIGYEQYF. The CDR3 DNA sequence: TGTGCCAGTAGTATAGGGTACGAGCAGTACTTC. Full variable domain (rest looked up from reference TRBV19 and TRBJ2-7): DGGITQSPKYLFRKEGQNVTLSCEQNLNHDAMYWYRQDPGQGLRLIYYSQIVNDFQKGDIAEGYSVSREKKESFPLTVTSAQKNPTAFYLCASSIGYEQYFGPGTRLTVT.

The chain uses TRBV21-1 and TRBJ1-1; the table's TRBD1 call for D was not verified on the DNA. TRBV21-1 counts as a pseudogene. CDR3 length: 16 amino acids. CDR3 sequence (DNA): TGTGCCAGCAGCAAAGCTAGGGGACAGGCGAACACTGAAGCTTTCTTT. Translation: CASSKARGQANTEAFF.

The chain recombines TRBV5-6 with TRBJ1-3, with D hard to call. The V gene lost 4 bases and the J gene lost 9 bases, with 11 bases spanning the gap. The CDR3 covers 12 residues. Germline CDR1 reads SGHDT; CDR2 reads YYEEEE. CDR3 sequence (DNA): TGTGCCAGCAGCCGGGATGTGGGCACCATATATTTT. Its translation: CASSRDVGTIYF.

This clone was recorded only once. The chain combines TRBV18 with TRBJ1-3; D is unresolved. V dropped 2 bases and J dropped 0 bases, with 5 bases sitting between them. CDR3 size: 14 residues. Germline-derived CDR1 and CDR2 are KGHSH and LQKENI. CDR3: CASSPALSGNTIYF. CDR3 DNA: TGTGCCAGCTCACCAGCCCTCTCTGGAAACACCATATATTTT.

This chain joins TRBV20-1 and TRBJ2-1; the D is unclear. CDR3 length equals 11 residues. Germline V gene lookup returns CDR1 DFQATT and CDR2 SNEGSKA (reference sequence). V shed 0 bases and J shed 7 bases, with 4 bases lying between them. The CDR3 DNA is TGCAGTGCTAGAGATCCTAATGAGCAGTTCTTC. This sequence encodes CSARDPNEQFF.

This clone was seen just once. The V call is TRBV5-4, the J call TRBJ2-3, with TRBD1 matching over 9 bases. This CDR3 has 16 residues. Trimming removed 5 bases from V and 10 bases from J; junction bases left unmatched: 17. From germline, CDR1 is SGHNT and CDR2 YYREEE (reference sequence). CDR3 nucleotides: TGTGCCAGCAGGGACGGACAGGGGATTAAGGACGCGGCGCAGTATTTT. Amino acids: CASRDGQGIKDAAQYF. The full variable domain, in which reference TRBV5-4 and TRBJ2-3 provide the parts outside the CDR3, is ETGVTQSPTHLIKTRGQQVTLRCSSQSGHNTVSWYQQALGQGPQFIFQYYREEENGRGNFPPRFSGLQFPNYSSELNVNALELDDSALYLCASRDGQGIKDAAQYFGPGTRLTVL.

This clone came up once. The chain recombines TRBV18 with TRBJ1-6; possibly TRBD1 for D (6 bases). Trimming pared 8 bases from V and 7 bases from J, leaving 12 bases between. There are 13 residues in the CDR3. From germline, CDR1 is KGHSH and CDR2 LQKENI. The CDR3 DNA is TGTGCCAGCGGACAGTCGGGGAATTCACCCCTCCACTTT. Encoded protein: CASGQSGNSPLHF.